These 17 T cell receptor beta chains originate from one sample sequenced in a study of cytomegalovirus exposure and HLA in healthy donors. 13 Jbeta primers and 60 Vbeta primers were used for the PCR. Data came from immunoSEQ multiplex PCR; TCRdb stores just in-frame clones and leaves some out. The data show about 95,000 clones, with 65% to 90% seen just once and nearly 3.5% held by the top ten. The material sequenced was PBMCs. The origin of the receptors is a man aged 25 to 45 in good health and CMV-seropositive.

This sequence joins TRBV7-8 and TRBJ1-5; maybe TRBD1 (6 bases). In germline, CDR1 is SGHVS, CDR2 FQNEAQ. CDR3 length: 16 amino acids. Trimming cost V 3 bases and J 0 bases, with 12 bases left between them. CDR3 residues: CASSFYRAYSNQPQHF. CDR3 nucleotides: TGTGCCAGCAGCTTCTACAGGGCGTATAGCAATCAGCCCCAGCATTTT.

This clone was observed a handful of times. The CDR3 loop is CASSSPTGRNEQYF. The CDR3 DNA reads TGTGCCAGCAGTTCCCCGACAGGGAGGAACGAGCAGTACTTC. The genes are TRBV6-5 and TRBJ2-7; D perhaps matches TRBD1 (7 bases). The CDR3 consists of 14 residues. CDR1 is MNHEY and CDR2 is SVGAGI in the germline V gene. The germline V and J ends were trimmed by 4 bases and 5 bases, with 15 bases remaining between them.

This clone was observed a few times. This sequence joins TRBV10-1 and TRBJ2-7; perhaps TRBD2 as D (5 bases). The CDR3 extends over 15 amino acids. V was shortened by 8 bases and J by 0 bases, with 17 bases between the two germline ends. In germline, CDR1 is WNHNN, CDR2 SYGVQD (reference sequence). CDR3 protein: CASQSAGSSSYEQYF. The CDR3 nucleotides read TGCGCCAGCCAGTCCGCGGGTTCGAGCTCCTACGAGCAGTACTTC.

The V and J genes are TRBV9 and TRBJ2-5, with D possibly matching TRBD2 (5 bases). The assigned J gene may be wrong: the sequence end matches TRBJ2-7 better. CDR1 and CDR2 (germline): SGDLS, YYNGEE. CDR3 length: 14 residues. The CDR3, as DNA: TGTGCCAGCAGCGTCTCTAGCAGCTCCTACGAGCAGTACTTC. Encoded protein: CASSVSSSSYEQYF.

The rearrangement joins TRBV5-4 to TRBJ1-3; D ambiguous. The V gene's germline CDR1 is SGHNT and CDR2 YYREEE (reference sequence). The germline V and J ends were trimmed by 1 base and 0 bases, with 8 bases remaining between them. This CDR3 region has 15 residues. CDR3 sequence reads: CASSLTGVSGNTIYF. DNA of the CDR3: TGTGCCAGCAGCTTGACGGGTGTCTCTGGAAACACCATATATTTT.

This chain joins TRBV9 and TRBJ2-1, with a weak D call TRBD2 (5 bases). Trimming removed 0 bases at V and 6 bases at J, with 16 bases between. CDR3 length equals 16 residues. The germline gives CDR1 SGDLS, CDR2 YYNGEE. CDR3 loop: CASSVAPAGGSNEQFF. The CDR3 DNA reads as TGTGCCAGCAGCGTAGCTCCGGCGGGTGGGAGCAATGAGCAGTTCTTC.

This clone was seen only once. This chain connects TRBV5-1 to TRBJ2-3; 13 positions agree with TRBD2. The germline CDR1 and CDR2 sequences are SGHRS and YFSETQ. This CDR3 has 16 residues. Trimming cost V 4 bases and J 6 bases; bases outside gene matches: 8. The CDR3 sequence is CASSPGLAGTGDTQYF. CDR3 DNA sequence: TGCGCCAGCAGCCCGGGACTAGCGGGGACAGGGGATACGCAGTATTTT.

The chain is built from TRBV18 and TRBJ1-6, with 7 bases identical to TRBD1. After removal of 6 bases from V and 9 bases from J, the junction contained 11 bases not matched to a gene. The germline CDR1 and CDR2 sequences are KGHSH and LQKENI. The CDR3 spans 15 residues. Written as DNA, the CDR3 is TGTGCCAGCTCGCCAACCAATGACAGGGCTTCACCCCTCCACTTT. Translated: CASSPTNDRASPLHF.

This clone was recorded a few times. The CDR3 reads CASSLGSPGGVYEQYF. CDR3 DNA: TGTGCCAGCAGCTTAGGCTCGCCGGGAGGGGTCTACGAGCAGTACTTC. The chain has TRBV7-2 and TRBJ2-7; TRBD2 aligns across 8 bases. The CDR3 is made up of 16 amino acids. Germline V gene lookup returns CDR1 SGHTA and CDR2 FQGNSA. The V and J ends lost 1 base and 3 bases, in that order; junction bases with no gene match: 8.

In DNA form, the CDR3 reads TGTGCCAGCAGCCCATCCCGACAGGGGGTCGGGCCCCAGCATTTT. This codes for CASSPSRQGVGPQHF. J is TRBJ1-5 and V is TRBV5-5, with 9 bases fitting TRBD1. CDR1 and CDR2 (germline): SGHKS, YYEKEE (reference sequence). The CDR3 covers 15 residues. V shed 4 bases, J shed 9 bases, and the junction held 11 bases outside the gene matches.

The chain uses TRBV30 and TRBJ1-2; perhaps TRBD1 as D (6 bases). The germline gives CDR1 GTSNPN, CDR2 SVGIG (reference sequence). The CDR3 consists of 13 residues. Trimming pared 4 bases from V and 2 bases from J, leaving 11 bases between. CDR3 residues: CAWTGVSNYGYTF. In DNA, the CDR3 is TGTGCCTGGACAGGGGTTAGCAACTATGGCTACACCTTC.

The CDR3 DNA sequence: TGCGCCAGCAGCCAAGAGCTTAGCGGGATGAGCTCCTACGAGCAGTACTTC. Translated: CASSQELSGMSSYEQYF. This chain joins TRBV4-3 and TRBJ2-7, with 8 bases matching TRBD2. Germline assignment: CDR1 LGHNA and CDR2 YSLEER. J lost 0 bases, V lost 0 bases, and 7 bases had no gene match. The CDR3 consists of 17 residues.

Only a few counts were recorded for this clone. The chain couples TRBV7-2 to TRBJ1-1, with TRBD1 identical over 9 bases. There are 17 residues in the CDR3. The trim removed 3 bases at V and 5 bases at J, leaving 13 bases unmatched. From germline, CDR1 is SGHTA and CDR2 FQGNSA. The CDR3 nucleotides read TGTGCCAGCAGCTTCCTGTCCCCAGGGACAGGGCGGACTGAAGCTTTCTTT. Translated: CASSFLSPGTGRTEAFF.

The rearrangement uses TRBV28 and TRBJ1-4; D is undetermined. This CDR3 comprises 14 residues. The V gene's germline CDR1 is MDHEN and CDR2 SYDVKM. The V end was cut by 8 bases, the J end by 13 bases, with 23 bases between. CDR3 loop: CASSVVGQPGRLFF. CDR3 in DNA: TGTGCCAGCTCAGTAGTTGGGCAGCCCGGGAGACTGTTTTTT.

This sequence joins TRBV27 and TRBJ1-2; D is perhaps TRBD1 (5 bases). Germline lookup yields CDR1 MNHEY and CDR2 SMNVEV (reference sequence). V gave up 6 bases and J gave up 4 bases, with 18 bases separating them. The CDR3 has 15 residues. The CDR3: CASSPSAGDGYGYTF. The CDR3 region has the DNA TGTGCCAGCAGCCCAAGCGCGGGGGACGGCTATGGCTACACCTTC.

The chain links TRBV5-1 to TRBJ2-1, with a possible D match to TRBD2 (5 bases). Germline lookup yields CDR1 SGHRS and CDR2 YFSETQ. V was shortened by 5 bases and J by 0 bases, with 15 bases between the two germline ends. This CDR3 region has 16 residues. This CDR3 reads CASSPDSSSSYNEQFF. The CDR3, as DNA: TGCGCCAGCAGTCCGGACTCCTCTAGCTCCTACAATGAGCAGTTCTTC.

The chain joins TRBV7-6 to TRBJ2-5; a possible D gene is TRBD1 (5 bases). Germline loops: CDR1 SGHVS, CDR2 FNYEAQ. The germline V and J ends were trimmed by 0 bases and 5 bases, with 10 bases remaining between them. The CDR3 has 14 amino acids. The CDR3 DNA reads TGTGCCAGCAGCTTAGCCGGACACAAGGAGACCCAGTACTTC. Its protein is CASSLAGHKETQYF.